This entry lists 5 T cell receptor beta chains sequenced from one sample in a study of Ad26.COV2.S vaccination and SARS-CoV-2 variants. Clones were sequenced by immunoSEQ multiplex PCR, and TCRdb holds only the in-frame ones, with some missing. The top ten clones hold roughly 6% of a sample with some 190,000 clones, 70% to 90% of them seen once. The sequencing used peripheral blood, collected after recovery from COVID-19. All receptors derive from a human donor who had recovered from COVID-19.

This chain joins TRBV6-5 and TRBJ2-7; D may be TRBD2 (6 bases). Germline loops: CDR1 MNHEY, CDR2 SVGAGI. V was clipped by 7 bases and J by 0 bases, with 10 bases between them. The CDR3 spans 13 residues. The CDR3 DNA reads TGTGCCAGCAATTGGGGGGACTCCTACGAGCAGTACTTC. Protein sequence: CASNWGDSYEQYF.

This chain joins TRBV11-2 and TRBJ2-3, with 11 positions matching TRBD1. This CDR3 region has 15 residues. Trimming removed 3 bases from V and 3 bases from J; junction bases left unmatched: 2. In germline, CDR1 is SGHAT, CDR2 FQNNGV. CDR3 DNA: TGTGCCAGCAGCTTGGACAGGGGGCGGACAGATACGCAGTATTTT. It codes for CASSLDRGRTDTQYF.

This chain connects TRBV28 to TRBJ1-2, with a tentative D call TRBD1 (6 bases). The CDR3 length is 12 residues. Germline-derived CDR1 and CDR2 are MDHEN and SYDVKM. V lost 3 bases, J lost 13 bases, and 15 bases lay in between. CDR3 region: CASSFQDSSFTF. In nucleotides, the CDR3 is TGTGCCAGCAGTTTCCAGGACAGTAGCTTCACCTTC.

This clone showed up just once. This chain links TRBV2 with TRBJ2-5; a weak D match, TRBD2 (5 bases). The CDR3 runs 15 residues. The germline V gene encodes CDR1 SNHLY and CDR2 FYNNEI. Trimming removed 5 bases from V and 4 bases from J, with 17 bases in between. The CDR3 loop reads CASSSLSGRGETQYF. In DNA, the CDR3 is TGTGCCAGCAGTTCCCTTAGTGGACGGGGAGAGACCCAGTACTTC.

This sequence joins TRBV29-1 and TRBJ1-3, with D uncertain. CDR3 size: 12 residues. Looked up from germline, CDR1 is SQVTM and CDR2 is ANQGSEA. Trimming took 4 bases from V and 1 from J, leaving 5 bases between them. The CDR3 DNA follows: TGCAGCGTTGTGGATTCTGGAAACACCATATATTTT. Translation gives CSVVDSGNTIYF.